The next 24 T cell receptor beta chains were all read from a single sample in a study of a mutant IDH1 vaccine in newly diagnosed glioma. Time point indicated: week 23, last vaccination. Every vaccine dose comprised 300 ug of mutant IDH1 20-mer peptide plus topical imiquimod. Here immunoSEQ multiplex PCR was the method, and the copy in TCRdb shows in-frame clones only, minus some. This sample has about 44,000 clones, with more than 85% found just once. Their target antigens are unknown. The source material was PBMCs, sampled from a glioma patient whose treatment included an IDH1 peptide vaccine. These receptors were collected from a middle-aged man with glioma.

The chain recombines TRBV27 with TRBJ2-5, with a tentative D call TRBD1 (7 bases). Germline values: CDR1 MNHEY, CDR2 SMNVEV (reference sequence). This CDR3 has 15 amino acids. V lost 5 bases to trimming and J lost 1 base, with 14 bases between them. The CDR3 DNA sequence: TGTGCCAGCAGTCCAGGGGGGTCGTTCCAAGAGACCCAGTACTTC. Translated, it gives CASSPGGSFQETQYF.

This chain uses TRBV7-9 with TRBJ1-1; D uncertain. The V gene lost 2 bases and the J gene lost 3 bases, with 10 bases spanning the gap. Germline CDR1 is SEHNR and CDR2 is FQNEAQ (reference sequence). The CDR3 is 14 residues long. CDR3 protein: CASSLLGSDTEAFF. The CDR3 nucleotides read TGTGCCAGCAGCTTACTGGGGTCGGACACTGAAGCTTTCTTT.

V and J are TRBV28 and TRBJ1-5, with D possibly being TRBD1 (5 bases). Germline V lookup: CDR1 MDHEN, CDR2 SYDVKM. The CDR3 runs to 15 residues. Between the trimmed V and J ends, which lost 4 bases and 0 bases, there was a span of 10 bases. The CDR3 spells CASSSPGGSNQPQHF. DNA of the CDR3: TGTGCCAGCAGTTCCCCGGGGGGTAGCAATCAGCCCCAGCATTTT. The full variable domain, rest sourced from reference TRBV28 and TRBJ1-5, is DVKVTQSSRYLVKRTGEKVFLECVQDMDHENMFWYRQDPGLGLRLIYFSYDVKMKEKGDIPEGYSVSREKKERFSLILESASTNQTSMYLCASSSPGGSNQPQHFGDGTRLSIL.

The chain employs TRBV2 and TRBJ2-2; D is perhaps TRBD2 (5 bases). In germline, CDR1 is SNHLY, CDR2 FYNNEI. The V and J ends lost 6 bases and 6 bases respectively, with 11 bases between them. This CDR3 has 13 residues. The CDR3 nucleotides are TGTGCCAGCAGACCGGGGTGGTCCGGGGAGCTGTTTTTT. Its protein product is CASRPGWSGELFF.

The CDR3 loop reads CASSPLGGATNEKLFF. The DNA for the CDR3 is TGCGCCAGCAGCCCCCTCGGGGGGGCAACTAATGAAAAACTGTTTTTT. The chain combines TRBV5-1 with TRBJ1-4, with D perhaps TRBD1 (5 bases). Germline V gene lookup returns CDR1 SGHRS and CDR2 YFSETQ. This CDR3 spans 16 amino acids. V lost 4 bases and J 0 bases, leaving 13 bases between the germline ends.

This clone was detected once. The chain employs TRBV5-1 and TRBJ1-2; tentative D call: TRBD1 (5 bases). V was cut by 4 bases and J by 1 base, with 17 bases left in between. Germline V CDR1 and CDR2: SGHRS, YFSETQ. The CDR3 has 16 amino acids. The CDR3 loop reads CASSPGPLRNNYGYTF. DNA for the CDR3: TGCGCCAGCAGCCCGGGACCTTTGAGGAATAACTATGGCTACACCTTC.

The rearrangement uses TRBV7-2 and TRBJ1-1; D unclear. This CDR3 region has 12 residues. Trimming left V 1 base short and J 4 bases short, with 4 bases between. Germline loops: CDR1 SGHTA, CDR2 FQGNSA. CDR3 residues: CASSLDSTEAFF. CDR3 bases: TGTGCCAGCAGCTTAGACAGCACTGAAGCTTTCTTT.

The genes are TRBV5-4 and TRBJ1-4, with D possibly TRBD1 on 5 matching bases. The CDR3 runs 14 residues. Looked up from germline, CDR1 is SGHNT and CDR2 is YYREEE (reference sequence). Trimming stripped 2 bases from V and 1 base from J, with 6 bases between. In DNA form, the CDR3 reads TGTGCCAGCAGCTTTGGGGGAACTAATGAAAAACTGTTTTTT. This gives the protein CASSFGGTNEKLFF. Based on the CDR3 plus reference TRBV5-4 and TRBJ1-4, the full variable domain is ETGVTQSPTHLIKTRGQQVTLRCSSQSGHNTVSWYQQALGQGPQFIFQYYREEENGRGNFPPRFSGLQFPNYSSELNVNALELDDSALYLCASSFGGTNEKLFFGSGTQLSVL.

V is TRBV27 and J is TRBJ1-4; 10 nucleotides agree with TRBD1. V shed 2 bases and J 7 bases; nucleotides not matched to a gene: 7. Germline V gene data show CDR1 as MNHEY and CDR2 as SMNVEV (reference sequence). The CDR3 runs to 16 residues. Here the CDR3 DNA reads TGTGCCAGCAGTTTAGGCCCGGGACAGGGGTTTGAAAAACTGTTTTTT. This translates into CASSLGPGQGFEKLFF.

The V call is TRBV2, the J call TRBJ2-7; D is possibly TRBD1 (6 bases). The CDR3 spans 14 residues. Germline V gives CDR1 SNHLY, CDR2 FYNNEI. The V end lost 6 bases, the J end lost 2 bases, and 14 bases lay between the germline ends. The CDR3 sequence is CASRLQGTTYEQYF. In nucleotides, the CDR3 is TGTGCCAGCAGACTACAGGGCACCACCTACGAGCAGTACTTC.

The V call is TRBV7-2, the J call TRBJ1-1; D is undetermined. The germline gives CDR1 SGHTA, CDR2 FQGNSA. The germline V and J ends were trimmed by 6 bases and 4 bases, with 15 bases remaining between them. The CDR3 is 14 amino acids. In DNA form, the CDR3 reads TGTGCCAGCAGACACACCCTAGGGCCCACTGAAGCTTTCTTT. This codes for CASRHTLGPTEAFF.

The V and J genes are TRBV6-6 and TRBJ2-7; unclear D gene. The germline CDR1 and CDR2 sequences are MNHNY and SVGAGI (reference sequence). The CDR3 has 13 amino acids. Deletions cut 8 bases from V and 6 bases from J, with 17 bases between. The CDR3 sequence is CASLTLPDAEQYF. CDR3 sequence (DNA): TGTGCCAGCCTTACCCTACCCGACGCCGAGCAGTACTTC.

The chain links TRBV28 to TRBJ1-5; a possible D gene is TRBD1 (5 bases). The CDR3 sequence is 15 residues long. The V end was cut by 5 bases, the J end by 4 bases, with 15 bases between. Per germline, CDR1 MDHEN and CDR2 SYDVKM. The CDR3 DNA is TGTGCCAGCAGTCGGCCGGGGGGAGGGAATCAGCCCCAGCATTTT. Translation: CASSRPGGGNQPQHF.

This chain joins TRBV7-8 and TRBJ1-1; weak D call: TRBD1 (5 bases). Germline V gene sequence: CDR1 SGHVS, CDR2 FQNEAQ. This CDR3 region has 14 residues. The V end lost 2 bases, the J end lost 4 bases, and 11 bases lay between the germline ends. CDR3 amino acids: CASSLWGSGTEAFF. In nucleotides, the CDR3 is TGTGCCAGCAGCTTATGGGGGTCGGGCACTGAAGCTTTCTTT.

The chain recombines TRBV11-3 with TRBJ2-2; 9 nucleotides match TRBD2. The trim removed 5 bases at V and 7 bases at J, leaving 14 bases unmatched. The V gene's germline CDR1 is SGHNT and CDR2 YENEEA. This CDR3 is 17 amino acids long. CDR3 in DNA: TGTGCCAGCAGCACCACCCCTCCGGGACTAGCTATCGGGGAGCTGTTTTTT. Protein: CASSTTPPGLAIGELFF.

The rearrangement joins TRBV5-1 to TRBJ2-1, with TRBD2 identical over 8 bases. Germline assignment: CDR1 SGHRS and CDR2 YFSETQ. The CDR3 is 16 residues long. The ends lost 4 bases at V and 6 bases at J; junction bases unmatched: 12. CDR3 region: CASSQNSGGRFNEQFF. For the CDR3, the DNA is TGCGCCAGCAGCCAAAACAGCGGGGGCCGTTTCAATGAGCAGTTCTTC.

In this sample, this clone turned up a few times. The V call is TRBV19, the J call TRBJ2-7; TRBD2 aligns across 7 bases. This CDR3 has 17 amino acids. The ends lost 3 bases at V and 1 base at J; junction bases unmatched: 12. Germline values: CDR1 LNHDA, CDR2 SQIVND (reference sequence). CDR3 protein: CASSISSSWGGSYEQYF. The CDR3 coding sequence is TGTGCCAGTAGTATCTCCTCATCGTGGGGGGGTTCCTACGAGCAGTACTTC.

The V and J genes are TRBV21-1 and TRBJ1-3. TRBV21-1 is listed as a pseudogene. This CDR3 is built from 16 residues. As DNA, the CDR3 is TGTGCCAGCAGCAAAGGTGAGGGCCTGCTGGGCAACACCATATATTTT. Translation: CASSKGEGLLGNTIYF.

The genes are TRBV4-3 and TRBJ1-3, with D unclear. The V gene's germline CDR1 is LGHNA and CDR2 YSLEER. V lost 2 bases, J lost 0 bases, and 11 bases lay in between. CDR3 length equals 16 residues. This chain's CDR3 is CASSQSGLNSGNTIYF. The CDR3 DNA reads TGCGCCAGCAGCCAATCCGGCCTTAACTCTGGAAACACCATATATTTT.

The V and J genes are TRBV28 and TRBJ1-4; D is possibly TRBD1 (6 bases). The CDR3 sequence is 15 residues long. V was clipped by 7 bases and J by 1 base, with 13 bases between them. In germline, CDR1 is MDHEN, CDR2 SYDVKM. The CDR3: CASKGTHGTNEKLFF. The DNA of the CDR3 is TGTGCCAGCAAAGGGACACACGGAACTAATGAAAAACTGTTTTTT.

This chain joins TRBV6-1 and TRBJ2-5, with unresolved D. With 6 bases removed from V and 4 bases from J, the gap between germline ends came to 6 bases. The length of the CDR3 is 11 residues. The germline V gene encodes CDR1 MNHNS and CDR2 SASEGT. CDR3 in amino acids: CASSRGETQYF. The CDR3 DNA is TGTGCCAGCAGCAGAGGAGAGACCCAGTACTTC.

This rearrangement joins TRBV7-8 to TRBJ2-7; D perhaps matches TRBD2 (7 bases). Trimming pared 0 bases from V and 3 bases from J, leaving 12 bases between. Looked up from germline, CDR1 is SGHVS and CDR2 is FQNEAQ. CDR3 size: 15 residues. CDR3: CASSLAGGDNYEQYF. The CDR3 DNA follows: TGTGCCAGCAGCTTAGCGGGAGGGGACAACTACGAGCAGTACTTC.

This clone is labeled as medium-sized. This CDR3 reads CASSKGDKDGYTF. CDR3 bases: TGTGCCAGCAGCAAAGGGGACAAAGATGGCTACACCTTC. The V gene is TRBV21-1, the J gene TRBJ1-2; no DNA check was done on the table's D call, TRBD1. TRBV21-1 represents a pseudogene. CDR3 length: 13 residues.

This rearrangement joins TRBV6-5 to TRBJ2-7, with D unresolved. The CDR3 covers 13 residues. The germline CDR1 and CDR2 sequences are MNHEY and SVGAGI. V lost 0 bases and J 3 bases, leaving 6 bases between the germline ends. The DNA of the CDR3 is TGTGCCAGCAGTTACTCGATAGTCTACGAGCAGTACTTC. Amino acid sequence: CASSYSIVYEQYF.